These T cell receptor beta chains were read from a single sample in a study of graft-versus-host responses after intestinal transplantation. These TCRs' antigens remain unknown. Clones were read by immunoSEQ multiplex PCR, and TCRdb kept only the in-frame ones, dropping some. The sample has roughly 100,000 clones, 93% seen once; the top ten hold 1.2%. The source was unstimulated CD8+ T cells sorted from spleen or lymph node cells, collected before intestinal transplant. These receptors were obtained from a human donor who received an intestinal transplant. CDR3s include the opening cysteine and the closing phenylalanine or tryptophan. A D gene is named only where the DNA matches it firmly. A row's size may be missing; if present it is once, few, many or a size class.

J gene | D gene | V gene | clone size | CDR3 protein | CDR3 DNA
TRBJ1-2 | NA | TRBV10-3 | NA | CAISEGQIGYTF | TGTGCCATCAGTGAAGGGCAGATTGGCTACACCTTC
TRBJ2-2 | NA | TRBV30 | NA | CAWSPNTGELFF | TGTGCCTGGAGTCCGAACACCGGGGAGCTGTTTTTT
TRBJ1-4 | NA | TRBV9 | NA | CASSSGYNEKLFF | TGTGCCAGCAGTTCGGGGTACAATGAAAAACTGTTTTTT
TRBJ2-3 | NA | TRBV5-1 | NA | CASSLLRVGVIDASSTDTQYF | TGCGCCAGCAGCTTGCTTCGGGTAGGAGTCATTGACGCGTCTAGCACAGATACGCAGTATTTT
TRBJ2-7 | NA | TRBV5-4 | NA | CASSESLITGRRKGEQYF | TGTGCCAGCAGCGAATCCTTAATAACGGGACGGCGGAAGGGCGAGCAGTACTTC
TRBJ2-6 | NA | TRBV19 | few | CASREQDSGANVLTF | TGTGCCAGCAGGGAACAGGACTCTGGGGCCAACGTCCTGACTTTC
TRBJ2-6 | NA | TRBV4-1 | NA | CASSQAGFVGANVLTF | TGCGCCAGCAGCCAGGCCGGGTTCGTGGGGGCCAACGTCCTGACTTTC
TRBJ1-2 | NA | TRBV28 | NA | CASSPWTFSYGYTF | TGTGCCAGCAGCCCCTGGACCTTCAGCTATGGCTACACCTTC
TRBJ2-1 | NA | TRBV7-6 | NA | CASSPSQGSPYNEQFF | TGTGCCAGCAGTCCCTCTCAGGGAAGCCCCTACAATGAGCAGTTCTTC
TRBJ2-5 | TRBD1 | TRBV29-1 | once | CSGWTGWPQETQYF | TGCAGCGGCTGGACAGGTTGGCCCCAAGAGACCCAGTACTTC
TRBJ1-3 | NA | TRBV11-2 | NA | CASSLEAVSSGNTIYF | TGTGCCAGCAGCTTAGAGGCAGTATCCTCTGGAAACACCATATATTTT
TRBJ1-5 | NA | TRBV18 | NA | CASSPLRGSNQPQHF | TGTGCCAGCTCACCCCTAAGGGGGTCCAACCAGCCCCAGCATTTT
TRBJ1-1 | NA | TRBV7-3 | NA | CASSLTGNTEAFF | TGTGCCAGCAGCTTAACAGGGAACACTGAAGCTTTCTTT
TRBJ1-2 | NA | TRBV11-3 | NA | CASSWGGSDYGYTF | TGTGCCAGCAGCTGGGGAGGGTCGGACTATGGCTACACCTTC
TRBJ1-1 | NA | TRBV6-5 | NA | CASSYSKGNTEAFF | TGTGCCAGCAGTTACTCGAAAGGGAACACTGAAGCTTTCTTT
TRBJ2-3 | NA | TRBV7-2 | NA | CASSSGGDPDTQYF | TGTGCCAGCAGCTCAGGGGGGGACCCAGATACGCAGTATTTT
TRBJ1-4 | NA | TRBV2 | few | CASSVATVGAANEKLFF | TGTGCCAGCAGTGTGGCTACCGTGGGGGCGGCTAATGAAAAACTGTTTTTT
TRBJ1-5 | TRBD1 | TRBV5-5 | once | CASSLSQGGEPQHF | TGTGCCAGCAGCTTATCACAGGGGGGGGAGCCCCAGCATTTT
TRBJ1-5 | NA | TRBV30 | NA | CAWSVSGFNQPQHF | TGTGCCTGGAGTGTATCGGGCTTCAATCAGCCCCAGCATTTT
TRBJ2-1 | NA | TRBV11-2 | once | CASSLDRRIPYNEQFF | TGTGCCAGCAGCTTAGATAGGCGGATTCCCTACAATGAGCAGTTCTTC
TRBJ2-7 | NA | TRBV27 | NA | CASSLKDNYEQYF | TGTGCCAGCAGTTTAAAAGACAACTACGAGCAGTACTTC
TRBJ2-5 | NA | TRBV5-4 | NA | CASSSKEVVGETQYF | TGTGCCAGCAGCTCAAAAGAAGTGGTTGGAGAGACCCAGTACTTC
TRBJ2-2 | NA | TRBV13 | NA | CASSSGDDRELFF | TGTGCCAGCAGCTCGGGGGACGACAGGGAGCTGTTTTTT
TRBJ2-3 | NA | TRBV13 | NA | CASSLDPTDTQYF | TGTGCCAGCAGCCTCGACCCCACAGATACGCAGTATTTT
TRBJ2-3 | NA | TRBV6-1 | NA | CASSGTGGTDTQYF | TGTGCCAGCAGTGGGACTGGGGGCACAGATACGCAGTATTTT
TRBJ2-3 | TRBD2 | TRBV2 | NA | CASSSSGAPTDTQYF | TGTGCCAGCAGCTCTAGCGGGGCCCCCACAGATACGCAGTATTTT
TRBJ2-4 | NA | TRBV6-1 | NA | CASSDAGLNIQYF | TGTGCCAGCAGTGATGCGGGGTTGAACATTCAGTACTTC
TRBJ1-5 | TRBD1 | TRBV15 | few | CATSRDRGFQPQHF | TGTGCCACCAGCAGGGACAGGGGGTTTCAGCCCCAGCATTTT
TRBJ2-3 | NA | TRBV9 | NA | CASSEDSNTDTQYF | TGTGCCAGCAGCGAGGACAGCAACACAGATACGCAGTATTTT
TRBJ2-5 | TRBD1 | TRBV11-2 | NA | CASSSAGTGIETQYF | TGTGCCAGCAGCTCCGCCGGGACAGGGATAGAGACCCAGTACTTC
TRBJ1-1 | NA | TRBV7-8 | NA | CASSLGAGPYNTEAFF | TGTGCCAGCAGCTTAGGGGCAGGGCCGTACAACACTGAAGCTTTCTTT